The TCR beta chain described here comes from a study of blood T cell repertoires in COVID-19. TCRdb's table, derived via immunoSEQ multiplex PCR, lists solely in-frame clones and lacks some. The sample contains 250,000 to 300,000 clones, approximately 92% of which appear only once. CDR1 is MNHEY and CDR2 is SVGAGI in the germline V gene. V shed 7 bases and J shed 0 bases, with 9 bases lying between them. The CDR3 has 13 amino acids. This chain connects TRBV6-5 to TRBJ1-2, with D perhaps TRBD1 (5 bases). The TCR was taken from a woman aged 40 to 50 who had recovered from COVID-19. Sequenced: peripheral blood. This CDR3 reads CASNPTANYGYTF. The DNA for the CDR3 is TGTGCCAGCAATCCGACAGCTAACTATGGCTACACCTTC.